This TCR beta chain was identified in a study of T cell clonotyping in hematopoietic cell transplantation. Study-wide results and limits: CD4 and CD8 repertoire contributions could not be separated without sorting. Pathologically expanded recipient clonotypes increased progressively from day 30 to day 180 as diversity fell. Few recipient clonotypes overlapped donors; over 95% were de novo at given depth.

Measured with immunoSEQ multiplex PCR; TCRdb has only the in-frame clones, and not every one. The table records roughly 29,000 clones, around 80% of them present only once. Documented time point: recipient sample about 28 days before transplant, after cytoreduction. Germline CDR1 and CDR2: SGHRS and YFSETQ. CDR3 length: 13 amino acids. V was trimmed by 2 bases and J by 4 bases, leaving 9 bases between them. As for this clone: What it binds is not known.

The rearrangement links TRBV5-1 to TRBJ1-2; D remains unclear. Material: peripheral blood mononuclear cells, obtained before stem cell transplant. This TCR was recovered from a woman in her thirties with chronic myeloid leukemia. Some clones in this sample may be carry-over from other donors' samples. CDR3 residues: CASSLGGSYGYTF. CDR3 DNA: TGCGCCAGCAGCTTAGGAGGGAGCTATGGCTACACCTTC.